This T cell receptor (beta chain) was sequenced for a study of cytomegalovirus exposure and HLA in healthy donors. Study-wide points: As a later analysis revealed, most CMV-associated TCR beta chains appeared HLA-restricted.

Germline V gene lookup returns CDR1 MNHEY and CDR2 SMNVEV (reference sequence). The CDR3 has 13 residues. Trimming pared 10 bases from V and 4 bases from J, leaving 13 bases between. PCR involved 60 Vbeta and 13 Jbeta primers. Data came from immunoSEQ multiplex PCR; TCRdb stores just in-frame clones and leaves some out. The sample lists about 110,000 clones, 82% occurring once. To note about this clone: Its antigen remains unknown.

The chain joins TRBV27 to TRBJ1-4; D not certain. The receptor's source is a woman aged 18-29 years in good health and CMV-seronegative. The sequenced material came from PBMCs. CDR3 in DNA: TGTGCCACGGCCGGGTCGCATAATGAAAAACTGTTTTTT. Protein: CATAGSHNEKLFF.